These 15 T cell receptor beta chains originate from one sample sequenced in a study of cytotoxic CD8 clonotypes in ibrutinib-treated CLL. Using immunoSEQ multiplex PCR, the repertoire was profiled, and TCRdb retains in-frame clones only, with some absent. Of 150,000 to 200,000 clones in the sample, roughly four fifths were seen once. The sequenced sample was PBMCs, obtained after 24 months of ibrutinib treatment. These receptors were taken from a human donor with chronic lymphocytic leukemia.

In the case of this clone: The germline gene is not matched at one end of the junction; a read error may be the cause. The CDR3 DNA follows: TGTGCCAGCAGCTTGGAGGAGAGGTATGGCTACATCTTC. Residues: CASSLEERYGYIF. This chain uses TRBV5-4 with TRBJ1-2; D call uncertain. The V gene's germline CDR1 is SGHNT and CDR2 YYREEE (reference sequence). The CDR3 extends over 13 amino acids.

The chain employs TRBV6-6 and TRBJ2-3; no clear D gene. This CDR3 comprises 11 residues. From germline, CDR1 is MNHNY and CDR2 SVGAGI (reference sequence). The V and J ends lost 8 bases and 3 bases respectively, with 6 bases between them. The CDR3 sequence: CASGTTDTQYF. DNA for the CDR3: TGTGCCAGCGGTACTACAGATACGCAGTATTTT.

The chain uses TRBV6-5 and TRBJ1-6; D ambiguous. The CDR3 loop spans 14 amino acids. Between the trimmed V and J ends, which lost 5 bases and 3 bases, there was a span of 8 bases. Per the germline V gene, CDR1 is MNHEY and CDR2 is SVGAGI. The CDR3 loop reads CASSAGLYNSPLHF. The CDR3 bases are TGTGCCAGCAGTGCGGGCCTCTATAATTCACCCCTCCACTTT.

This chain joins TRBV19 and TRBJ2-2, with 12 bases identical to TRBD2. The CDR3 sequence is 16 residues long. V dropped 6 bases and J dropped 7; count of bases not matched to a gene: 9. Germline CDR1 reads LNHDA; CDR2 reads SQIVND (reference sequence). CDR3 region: CASRTLAGGRNGELFF. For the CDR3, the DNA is TGTGCCAGTAGGACACTAGCGGGGGGCCGGAACGGGGAGCTGTTTTTT.

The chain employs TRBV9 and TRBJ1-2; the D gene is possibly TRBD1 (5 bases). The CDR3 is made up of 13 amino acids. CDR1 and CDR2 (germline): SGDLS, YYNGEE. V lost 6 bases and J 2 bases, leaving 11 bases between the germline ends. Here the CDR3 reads CASNLEGNYGYTF. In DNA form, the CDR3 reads TGTGCCAGCAATTTAGAGGGGAACTATGGCTACACCTTC.

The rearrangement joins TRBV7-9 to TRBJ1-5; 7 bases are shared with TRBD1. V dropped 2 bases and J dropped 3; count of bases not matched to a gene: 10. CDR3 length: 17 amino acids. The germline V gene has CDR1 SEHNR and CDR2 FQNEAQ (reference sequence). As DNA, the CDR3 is TGTGCCAGCAGCTTAAAAGTGGGGGAGGGGGCCAATCAGCCCCAGCATTTT. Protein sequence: CASSLKVGEGANQPQHF.

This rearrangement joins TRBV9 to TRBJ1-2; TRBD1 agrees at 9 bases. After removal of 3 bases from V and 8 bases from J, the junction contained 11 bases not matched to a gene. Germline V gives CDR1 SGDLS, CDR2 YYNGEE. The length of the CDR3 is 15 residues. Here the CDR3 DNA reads TGTGCCAGCAGCGCCGGGACAGGGCCAGGAAAAGGCTACACCTTC. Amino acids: CASSAGTGPGKGYTF.

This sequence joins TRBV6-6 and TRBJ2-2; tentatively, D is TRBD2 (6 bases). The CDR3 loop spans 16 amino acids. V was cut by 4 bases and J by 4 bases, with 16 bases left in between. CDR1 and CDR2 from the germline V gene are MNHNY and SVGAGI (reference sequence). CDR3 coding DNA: TGTGCCAGCAGTTCACCGGACGGAGGGTTCACCGGGGAGCTGTTTTTT. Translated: CASSSPDGGFTGELFF.

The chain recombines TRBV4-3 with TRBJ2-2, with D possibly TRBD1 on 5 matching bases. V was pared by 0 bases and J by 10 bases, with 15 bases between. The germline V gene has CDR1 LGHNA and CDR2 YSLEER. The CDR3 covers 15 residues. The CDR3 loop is CASSQDIGDYEELFF. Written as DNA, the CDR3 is TGCGCCAGCAGCCAAGATATAGGGGATTATGAGGAGCTGTTTTTT.

CDR3 amino acids: CASRGQGGEKLFF. As DNA, the CDR3 is TGTGCCAGTAGGGGACAGGGTGGTGAAAAACTGTTTTTT. This chain joins TRBV19 and TRBJ1-4; 9 bases are a match to TRBD1. This CDR3 comprises 13 residues. Per germline, CDR1 LNHDA and CDR2 SQIVND (reference sequence). After removal of 6 bases from V and 7 bases from J, the junction contained 3 bases not matched to a gene.

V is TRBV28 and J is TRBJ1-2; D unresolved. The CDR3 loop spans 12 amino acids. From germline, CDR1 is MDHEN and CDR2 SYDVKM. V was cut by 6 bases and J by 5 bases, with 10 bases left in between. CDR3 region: CASSIEPYGYTF. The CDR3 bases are TGTGCCAGCAGCATCGAGCCATATGGCTACACCTTC.

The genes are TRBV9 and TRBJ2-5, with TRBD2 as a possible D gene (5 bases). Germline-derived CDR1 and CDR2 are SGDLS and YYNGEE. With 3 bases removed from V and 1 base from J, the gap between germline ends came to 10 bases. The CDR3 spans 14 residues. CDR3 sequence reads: CASSAQTTQETQYF. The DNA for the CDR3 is TGTGCCAGCAGCGCCCAGACTACCCAAGAGACCCAGTACTTC.

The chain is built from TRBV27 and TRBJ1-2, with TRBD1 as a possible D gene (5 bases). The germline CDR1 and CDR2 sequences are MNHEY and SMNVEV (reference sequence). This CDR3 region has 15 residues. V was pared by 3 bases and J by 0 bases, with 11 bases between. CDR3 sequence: CASSFGGVPNYGYTF. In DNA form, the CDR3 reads TGTGCCAGCAGTTTCGGAGGGGTCCCTAACTATGGCTACACCTTC.

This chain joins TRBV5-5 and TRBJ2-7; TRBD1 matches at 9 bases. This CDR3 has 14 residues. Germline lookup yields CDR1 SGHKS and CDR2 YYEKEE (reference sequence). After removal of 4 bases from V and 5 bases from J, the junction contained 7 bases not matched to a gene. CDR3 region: CASSLQGAVNEQYF. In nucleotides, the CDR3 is TGTGCCAGCAGCCTACAGGGGGCCGTCAACGAGCAGTACTTC.

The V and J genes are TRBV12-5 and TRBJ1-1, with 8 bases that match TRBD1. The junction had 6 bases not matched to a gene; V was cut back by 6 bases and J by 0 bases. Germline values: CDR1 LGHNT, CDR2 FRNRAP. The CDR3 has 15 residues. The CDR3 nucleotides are TGTGCTAGTGGACTCGGACAGGGATTGAACACTGAAGCTTTCTTT. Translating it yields CASGLGQGLNTEAFF.